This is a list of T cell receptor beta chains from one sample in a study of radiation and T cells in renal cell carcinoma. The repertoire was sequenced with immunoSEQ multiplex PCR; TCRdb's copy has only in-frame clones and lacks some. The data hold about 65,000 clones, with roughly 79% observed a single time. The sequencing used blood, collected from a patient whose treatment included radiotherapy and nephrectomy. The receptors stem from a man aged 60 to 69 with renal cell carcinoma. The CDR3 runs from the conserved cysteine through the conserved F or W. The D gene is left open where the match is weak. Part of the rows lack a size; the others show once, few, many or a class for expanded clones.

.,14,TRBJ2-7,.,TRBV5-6,CASSFRDGSYEQYF,TGTGCCAGCAGCTTCCGGGACGGGTCCTACGAGCAGTACTTC
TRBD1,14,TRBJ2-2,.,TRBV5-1,CASSNPRGSGELFF,TGCGCCAGCAGCAATCCCAGGGGGTCCGGGGAGCTGTTTTTT
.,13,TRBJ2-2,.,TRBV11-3,CASSLPETGELFF,TGTGCCAGCAGCTTACCTGAAACCGGGGAGCTGTTTTTT
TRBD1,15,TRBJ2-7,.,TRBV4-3,CASSQGQGGAYEQYF,TGCGCCAGCAGCCAAGGACAGGGGGGAGCCTACGAGCAGTACTTC
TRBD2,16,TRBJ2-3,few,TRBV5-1,CASSLTSGGSTDTQYF,TGCGCCAGCAGCCTGACTAGCGGGGGTAGCACAGATACGCAGTATTTT
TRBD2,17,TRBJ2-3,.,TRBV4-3,CASSQGPGAGRSDTQYF,TGCGCCAGCAGCCAAGGACCCGGAGCGGGGAGATCGGATACGCAGTATTTT
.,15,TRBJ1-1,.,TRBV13,CASSSLRGLNTEAFF,TGTGCCAGCAGCAGCCTCCGAGGTCTGAACACTGAAGCTTTCTTT
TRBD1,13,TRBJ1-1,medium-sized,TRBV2,CASSDLRGTEAFF,TGTGCCAGCAGCGACCTCAGGGGGACTGAAGCTTTCTTT
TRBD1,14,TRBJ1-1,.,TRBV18,CASSPDRDSTEAFF,TGTGCCAGCTCACCCGACAGGGATAGCACTGAAGCTTTCTTT
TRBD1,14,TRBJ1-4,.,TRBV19,CASSDRAGNEKLFF,TGTGCCAGTAGTGACAGGGCCGGTAACGAAAAACTGTTTTTT
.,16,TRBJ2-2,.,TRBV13,CASSLGDWGITGELFF,TGTGCCAGCAGCTTAGGAGACTGGGGGATCACCGGGGAGCTGTTTTTT
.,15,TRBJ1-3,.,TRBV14,CASSQELGDGNTIYF,TGTGCCAGCAGCCAAGAACTGGGGGACGGAAACACCATATATTTT
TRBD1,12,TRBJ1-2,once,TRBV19,CATRDRALGYTF,TGTGCCACTAGGGACAGGGCGCTTGGCTACACCTTC
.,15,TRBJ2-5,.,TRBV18,CASSPPQYRGETQYF,TGTGCCAGCTCACCACCGCAGTACAGAGGAGAGACCCAGTACTTC
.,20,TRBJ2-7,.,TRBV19,CASSIKGGRGAAGSSYEQYF,TGTGCCAGTAGTATAAAAGGTGGCAGGGGTGCGGCTGGGTCCTCCTACGAGCAGTACTTC
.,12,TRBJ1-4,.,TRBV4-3,CASSQGTEKLFF,TGCGCCAGCAGCCAGGGGACAGAAAAACTGTTTTTT
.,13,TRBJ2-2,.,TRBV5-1,CASSLFDTGELFF,TGCGCCAGCAGCTTGTTTGACACCGGGGAGCTGTTTTTT
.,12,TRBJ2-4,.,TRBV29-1,CSVGLAKNIQYF,TGCAGCGTAGGGTTAGCCAAAAACATTCAGTACTTC
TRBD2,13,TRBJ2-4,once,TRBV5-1,CASSLGLANIQYF,TGCGCCAGCAGCTTGGGACTAGCCAACATTCAGTACTTC
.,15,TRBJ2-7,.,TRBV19,CASSPNAAPSYEQYF,TGTGCCAGTAGCCCGAACGCTGCACCCTCCTACGAGCAGTACTTC
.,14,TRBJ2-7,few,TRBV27,CASSLQQGSLEQYF,TGTGCCAGCAGTTTACAACAGGGTTCCCTCGAGCAGTACTTC
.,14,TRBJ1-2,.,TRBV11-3,CASSLIGGNYGYTF,TGTGCCAGCAGCTTAATCGGAGGGAACTATGGCTACACCTTC
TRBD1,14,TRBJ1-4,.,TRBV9,CASSVSGGREKLFF,TGTGCCAGCAGCGTATCAGGGGGCAGGGAAAAACTGTTTTTT
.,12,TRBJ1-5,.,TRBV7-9,CASSLPDQPQHF,TGTGCCAGCAGCTTACCGGATCAGCCCCAGCATTTT
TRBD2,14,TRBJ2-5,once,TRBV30,CASGLAGVGETQYF,TGTGCCTCCGGACTAGCGGGAGTTGGGGAGACCCAGTACTTC
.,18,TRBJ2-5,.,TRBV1,CTSSQGLCLAGAQETQYF,TGCACCAGCAGCCAAGGTCTCTGTCTAGCGGGAGCCCAAGAGACCCAGTACTTC
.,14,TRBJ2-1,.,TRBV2,CASLSDRFNNEQFF,TGTGCCAGCTTATCGGACAGATTCAATAATGAGCAGTTCTTC
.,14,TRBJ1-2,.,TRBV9,CASSVRGLSDGYTF,TGTGCCAGCAGCGTACGGGGATTGTCAGATGGCTACACCTTC
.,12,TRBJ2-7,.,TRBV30,CAWRSAGSEQYF,TGTGCCTGGAGGTCGGCAGGGAGCGAGCAGTACTTC
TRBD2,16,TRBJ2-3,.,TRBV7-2,CASSPSPGGYTDTQYF,TGTGCCAGCAGCCCTAGCCCGGGGGGTTACACAGATACGCAGTATTTT
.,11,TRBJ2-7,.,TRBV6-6,CASSSLYEQYF,TGTGCCAGCAGTTCACTCTACGAGCAGTACTTC
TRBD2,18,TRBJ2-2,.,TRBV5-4,CASSSRLAGGQNTGELFF,TGTGCCAGCAGCTCGAGACTAGCGGGAGGACAGAACACCGGGGAGCTGTTTTTT
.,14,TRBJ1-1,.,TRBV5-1,CASSFRGLNTEAFF,TGCGCCAGCAGCTTCCGGGGCCTGAACACTGAAGCTTTCTTT
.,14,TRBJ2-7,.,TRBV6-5,CASSYRDKAYEQYF,TGTGCCAGCAGTTACCGGGACAAGGCCTACGAGCAGTACTTC
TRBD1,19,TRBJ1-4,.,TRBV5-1,CASSLAPGQGIVENGKLFF,TGCGCCAGCAGCTTGGCTCCGGGACAGGGGATAGTCGAGAATGGAAAACTGTTTTTT
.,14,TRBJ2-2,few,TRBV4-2,CASSQDYTTGELFF,TGTGCCAGCAGCCAAGATTATACCACCGGGGAGCTGTTTTTT
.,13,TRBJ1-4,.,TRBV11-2,CASSLANNEKLFF,TGTGCCAGCAGCTTAGCCAATAATGAAAAACTGTTTTTT
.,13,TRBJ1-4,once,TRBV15,CATSRSPLEKLFF,TGTGCCACCAGCAGAAGTCCTCTTGAAAAACTGTTTTTT
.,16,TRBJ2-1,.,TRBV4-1,CASSQESSAPYNEQFF,TGCGCCAGCAGCCAAGAGTCGTCGGCCCCATACAATGAGCAGTTCTTC
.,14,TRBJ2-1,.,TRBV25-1,CASSVGINYNEQFF,TGTGCCAGCAGTGTGGGGATCAACTACAATGAGCAGTTCTTC
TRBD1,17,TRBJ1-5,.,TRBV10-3,CAISESLGGGLSQPQHF,TGTGCCATCAGTGAGTCTCTAGGGGGCGGTTTGAGTCAGCCCCAGCATTTT
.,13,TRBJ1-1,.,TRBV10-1,CASRQNMNTEAFF,TGCGCCAGCAGACAGAACATGAACACTGAAGCTTTCTTT
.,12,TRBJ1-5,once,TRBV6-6,CASSPPFQPQHF,TGTGCCAGCAGTCCTCCTTTCCAGCCCCAGCATTTT
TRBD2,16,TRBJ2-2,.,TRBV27,CASSLYASGNTGELFF,TGTGCCAGCAGTTTATACGCTAGCGGGAACACCGGGGAGCTGTTTTTT
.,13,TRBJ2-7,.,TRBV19,CASSIGLGYEQYF,TGTGCCAGTAGTATAGGCCTCGGCTACGAGCAGTACTTC
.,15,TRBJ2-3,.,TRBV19,CASSPWVEGTDTQYF,TGTGCCAGTAGTCCCTGGGTCGAGGGAACAGATACGCAGTATTTT
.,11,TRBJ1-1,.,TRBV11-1,CASSLYTEAFF,TGTGCCAGCAGCCTGTACACTGAAGCTTTCTTT
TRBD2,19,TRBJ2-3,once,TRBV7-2,CASSLGIAGLASSTDTQYF,TGTGCCAGCAGCTTAGGAATAGCGGGGCTAGCCTCTAGCACAGATACGCAGTATTTT
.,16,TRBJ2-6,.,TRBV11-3,CASSLAESGGANVLTF,TGTGCCAGCAGCTTAGCCGAAAGTGGTGGGGCCAACGTCCTGACTTTC
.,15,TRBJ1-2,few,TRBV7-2,CASSLGFAGPYGYTF,TGTGCCAGCAGCTTAGGATTCGCAGGCCCCTATGGCTACACCTTC
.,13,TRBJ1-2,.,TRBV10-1,CASSESGNWGYTF,TGCGCCAGCAGTGAGTCGGGGAATTGGGGCTACACCTTC
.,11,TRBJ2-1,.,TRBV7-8,CASSMAWEQFF,TGTGCCAGCAGCATGGCATGGGAGCAGTTCTTC
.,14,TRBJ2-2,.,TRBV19,CASSAQGNTGELFF,TGTGCCAGTAGTGCACAGGGGAACACCGGGGAGCTGTTTTTT
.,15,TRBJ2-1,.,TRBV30,CAWSQQSGTFSEQFF,TGTGCCTGGAGTCAACAATCCGGGACCTTTAGTGAGCAGTTCTTC